The 8 T cell receptor beta chains below all came from one sample that was sequenced in a study of T cell responses to AZD1222 COVID-19 vaccine (dated by TCRdb to the early 2020s). This specimen's time point label, per the study, means: baseline before first vaccination. Library preparation used the immunoSEQ multiplex PCR assay. In TCRdb, the immuneACCESS table is reduced to in-frame sequences with V and J assigned. These tables do not hold every clone; where another copy was compared, an unresolved V gene accounts for under half, and the others remain unexplained. For this sample there are some 100,000 clones; roughly nine tenths appear just once. Approximately 4.2% of the sample comes from the top ten. This specimen consisted of peripheral blood, obtained on day 0 of AZD1222 vaccination. The receptor source for this set is an adult in good health.

The genes are TRBV27 and TRBJ1-2; maybe TRBD1 (5 bases). V was pared by 8 bases and J by 7 bases, with 17 bases between. Per germline, CDR1 MNHEY and CDR2 SMNVEV (reference sequence). The CDR3 has 13 residues. CDR3 amino acids: CASGGTDAAGYTF. DNA of the CDR3: TGTGCCAGCGGAGGGACGGACGCTGCTGGCTACACCTTC.

The CDR3 DNA is TGCAGCGTTGAACTGGGGACCTACGAGCAGTACTTC. As protein: CSVELGTYEQYF. The J gene is TRBJ2-7, the V gene TRBV29-1; no reliable D call. CDR3 length: 12 amino acids. Trimming cost V 2 bases and J 2 bases, with 7 bases left between them. Germline V CDR1 and CDR2: SQVTM, ANQGSEA.

The chain combines TRBV19 with TRBJ1-1; TRBD1 agrees at 7 bases. With V trimmed by 5 bases and J by 6 bases, 9 bases remained unmatched. Germline CDR1 and CDR2: LNHDA and SQIVND (reference sequence). CDR3 length equals 14 residues. CDR3 DNA: TGTGCCAGTAGTGGAACACACACAGGGGCTGAAGCTTTCTTT. It encodes CASSGTHTGAEAFF.

The CDR3 nucleotides read TGCGCCAGCAGCTTGGTACAGTGGAACAGTGAGCAGTTCTTC. This codes for CASSLVQWNSEQFF. The chain combines TRBV5-1 with TRBJ2-1; D remains unclear. Germline lookup yields CDR1 SGHRS and CDR2 YFSETQ. CDR3 length: 14 residues. V lost 0 bases, J lost 9 bases, and 13 bases lay in between.

The genes are TRBV7-9 and TRBJ1-4, with D unclear. Germline V lookup: CDR1 SEHNR, CDR2 FQNEAQ (reference sequence). The V gene lost 2 bases and the J gene lost 8 bases, with 15 bases spanning the gap. CDR3 length: 15 residues. CDR3 region: CASSLTGAGGEKLFF. CDR3 nucleotide sequence: TGTGCCAGCAGCTTAACTGGAGCCGGCGGGGAAAAACTGTTTTTT.

This chain connects TRBV20-1 to TRBJ2-7; D is undetermined. Trimming shortened V by 5 bases and J by 6 bases, and 11 bases separated the two germline ends. This CDR3 is 11 amino acids long. The germline V gene has CDR1 DFQATT and CDR2 SNEGSKA (reference sequence). CDR3 in amino acids: CSAASIGEQYF. In DNA, the CDR3 is TGCAGTGCTGCCTCGATCGGCGAGCAGTACTTC.

The rearrangement links TRBV27 to TRBJ2-7; 10 bases are a match to TRBD2. With V trimmed by 5 bases and J by 0 bases, 10 bases remained unmatched. CDR3 length equals 17 residues. CDR1 MNHEY and CDR2 SMNVEV come from the germline V gene (reference sequence). The CDR3, as DNA: TGTGCCAGCAGTCGAAGCACTCTAGCGGGGGCCTCCTACGAGCAGTACTTC. It yields the protein CASSRSTLAGASYEQYF.

This rearrangement joins TRBV28 to TRBJ1-1; D is possibly TRBD1 (5 bases). Germline CDR1 MDHEN, CDR2 SYDVKM. V shed 1 base and J shed 1 base, with 13 bases lying between them. The CDR3 is 16 amino acids. CDR3 loop: CASSLSRPGGNTEAFF. The CDR3 DNA is TGTGCCAGCAGTTTATCGCGCCCCGGGGGGAACACTGAAGCTTTCTTT.